These 32 T cell receptor beta chains originate from one sample sequenced in a study of blood T cell repertoires in COVID-19. Libraries were prepared by immunoSEQ multiplex PCR; TCRdb keeps only in-frame clonotypes and omits some of them. Of approximately 210,000 clones in the sample, more than 75% were seen once. The sequencing sample was made of PBMCs or T cells enriched from blood (not recorded which). All receptors come from a man younger than 45 in a cohort exposed to, infected with or recovered from COVID-19 (not recorded which).

The V and J genes are TRBV4-3 and TRBJ1-2, with 7 bases aligning to TRBD1. With 4 bases clipped from V and 4 bases from J, the junction kept 9 bases outside the gene matches. CDR3 length: 15 amino acids. The germline V gene encodes CDR1 LGHNA and CDR2 YSLEER. The CDR3 reads CASSPDRVKGYGYTF. CDR3 coding DNA: TGCGCCAGCAGCCCCGACAGGGTGAAAGGCTATGGCTACACCTTC.

The gene calls are TRBV9 and TRBJ2-2; the D gene is possibly TRBD1 (5 bases). The CDR3 totals 16 residues. Germline V gene data show CDR1 as SGDLS and CDR2 as YYNGEE. Trimming took off 0 bases at V and 0 bases at J, with 9 bases between the two ends. The CDR3 DNA reads as TGTGCCAGCAGCGTAGACGCCAGGGCGAACACCGGGGAGCTGTTTTTT. It encodes CASSVDARANTGELFF.

The chain combines TRBV6-5 with TRBJ2-7; a possible D gene is TRBD2 (6 bases). The germline V gene encodes CDR1 MNHEY and CDR2 SVGAGI. This CDR3 is 14 amino acids long. V was trimmed by 1 base and J by 9 bases, leaving 16 bases between them. The CDR3 here is CASSYLGPIGGQYF. The CDR3 DNA reads as TGTGCCAGCAGTTACTTGGGACCAATCGGGGGGCAGTACTTC.

This clone was picked up one time. The gene calls are TRBV27 and TRBJ1-4, with no clear D. The CDR3 covers 18 residues. Germline V CDR1 and CDR2: MNHEY, SMNVEV (reference sequence). The V end lost 5 bases, the J end lost 0 bases, and 19 bases lay between the germline ends. The CDR3 bases are TGTGCCAGCAGTCGTTTTTCACGGGGAGGCCCAACTAATGAAAAACTGTTTTTT. It translates to CASSRFSRGGPTNEKLFF.

The V and J genes are TRBV6-5 and TRBJ2-7, with TRBD2 identical over 12 bases. V shed 6 bases and J 3 bases; nucleotides not matched to a gene: 6. The germline V gene has CDR1 MNHEY and CDR2 SVGAGI. The CDR3 sequence is 15 residues long. CDR3 in amino acids: CASRLTSGSLYEQYF. The CDR3 DNA reads as TGTGCCAGCAGGCTGACTAGCGGGAGTCTCTACGAGCAGTACTTC.

The sample holds one count of this clone. The chain links TRBV14 to TRBJ2-3; TRBD2 agrees at 11 bases. This CDR3 region has 14 residues. The V gene end was trimmed by 4 bases and the J gene end by 5 bases; junction bases not matched to a gene: 2. From germline, CDR1 is SGHDN and CDR2 FVKESK. The CDR3 nucleotides are TGTGCCAGCAGCCTTGGACTAGCGGGAGATACGCAGTATTTT. This sequence encodes CASSLGLAGDTQYF.

This chain connects TRBV7-3 to TRBJ1-2; TRBD1 matches at 7 bases. The CDR3 consists of 15 residues. Germline V CDR1 and CDR2: SGHTA, FQGTGA. J lost 4 bases, V lost 1 base, and 6 bases had no gene match. The CDR3 reads CASSLNGGQSYGYTF. The CDR3 nucleotides are TGTGCCAGCAGCTTAAACGGGGGACAGAGCTATGGCTACACCTTC.

The chain recombines TRBV21-1 with TRBJ1-1; TRBD1 is taken as the D call from the table, unchecked against the DNA. TRBV21-1 is recorded as a pseudogene. This CDR3 contains 14 residues. The CDR3 nucleotides are TGTGCCCCCCGAGGGGGGACAGAGAACACTGAAGCTTTCTTT. Encoded protein: CAPRGGTENTEAFF.

The chain uses TRBV6-5 and TRBJ1-6; 9 bases are a match to TRBD1. The V and J ends lost 3 bases and 12 bases, in that order; junction bases with no gene match: 12. The CDR3 loop spans 16 amino acids. From germline, CDR1 is MNHEY and CDR2 SVGAGI. This CDR3 reads CASSYSGTGILKPLHF. CDR3 DNA sequence: TGTGCCAGCAGTTATAGCGGGACAGGGATCCTAAAACCCCTCCACTTT.

This chain uses TRBV24-1 with TRBJ2-7; D is unclear. The CDR3 sequence is 13 residues long. Germline V CDR1 and CDR2: KGHDR, SFDVKD. V was cut by 1 base and J by 5 bases, with 8 bases left in between. CDR3 bases: TGTGCCACCAGTGATTTAATTTCGGACGAGCAGTACTTC. Protein: CATSDLISDEQYF.

The gene calls are TRBV28 and TRBJ1-2; D ambiguous. The germline gives CDR1 MDHEN, CDR2 SYDVKM. Trimming took off 5 bases at V and 4 bases at J, with 23 bases between the two ends. The CDR3 is made up of 17 amino acids. CDR3 protein: CASSPPPPLMSTYGYTF. The CDR3 DNA is TGTGCCAGCAGTCCTCCACCCCCCCTCATGAGTACCTATGGCTACACCTTC.

This sequence joins TRBV29-1 and TRBJ1-1, with TRBD1 identical over 7 bases. The germline gives CDR1 SQVTM, CDR2 ANQGSEA. V lost 7 bases to trimming and J lost 0 bases; unmatched junction nucleotides: 11. The CDR3 is 15 residues long. The CDR3 spells CSASDRPDMNTEAFF. The CDR3 region has the DNA TGCAGCGCCTCGGACAGGCCGGATATGAACACTGAAGCTTTCTTT.

The chain couples TRBV5-5 to TRBJ1-2; weak D call: TRBD1 (5 bases). Between the trimmed V and J ends, which lost 0 bases and 4 bases, there was a span of 10 bases. Per germline, CDR1 SGHKS and CDR2 YYEKEE (reference sequence). The CDR3 sequence is 14 residues long. The chain's CDR3 is CASSLVQGSYGYTF. The CDR3 nucleotides are TGTGCCAGCAGCTTGGTGCAGGGATCCTATGGCTACACCTTC.

This chain's CDR3 is CASSVGAARNTGELFF. The CDR3 bases are TGTGCCAGCAGCGTAGGGGCCGCCAGGAACACCGGGGAGCTGTTTTTT. The V and J genes are TRBV9 and TRBJ2-2; D not certain. Trimming took 0 bases from V and 1 from J, leaving 10 bases between them. CDR3 length: 16 amino acids. Germline loops: CDR1 SGDLS, CDR2 YYNGEE.

Only a few counts were recorded for this clone. This sequence joins TRBV2 and TRBJ1-5; possible D gene TRBD1, 6 bases. Germline V gives CDR1 SNHLY, CDR2 FYNNEI. The germline V and J ends were trimmed by 4 bases and 0 bases, with 10 bases remaining between them. The CDR3 consists of 15 residues. For the CDR3, the DNA is TGTGCCAGCAGTGGGGGGACAACTAGCAATCAGCCCCAGCATTTT. Protein product: CASSGGTTSNQPQHF.

The chain recombines TRBV5-4 with TRBJ2-7; TRBD1 matches at 9 bases. The junction had 6 bases not matched to a gene; V was cut back by 0 bases and J by 5 bases. The CDR3 consists of 15 residues. From germline, CDR1 is SGHNT and CDR2 YYREEE (reference sequence). The CDR3 DNA is TGTGCCAGCAGCTTGGCACAGGGGGCGCCCCACGAGCAGTACTTC. Encoded protein: CASSLAQGAPHEQYF.

The CDR3 is CASSPPAQGYNEQFF. The CDR3 DNA reads as TGTGCCAGCTCACCACCGGCACAGGGCTACAATGAGCAGTTCTTC. V and J are TRBV18 and TRBJ2-1; D might be TRBD1 (6 bases). Germline CDR1 reads KGHSH; CDR2 reads LQKENI. The CDR3 runs 15 residues. Trimming left V 0 bases short and J 3 bases short, with 9 bases between.

The chain joins TRBV7-2 to TRBJ2-7, with D hard to call. The germline V gene encodes CDR1 SGHTA and CDR2 FQGNSA. This CDR3 spans 15 amino acids. The germline V and J ends were trimmed by 5 bases and 0 bases, with 14 bases remaining between them. The CDR3 protein is CASSQIFGFSYEQYF. The CDR3 DNA sequence: TGTGCCAGCAGCCAGATCTTCGGGTTCTCCTACGAGCAGTACTTC. Supplemented by reference TRBV7-2 and TRBJ2-7, the full variable domain reads GAGVSQSPSNKVTEKGKDVELRCDPISGHTALYWYRQSLGQGLEFLIYFQGNSAPDKSGLPSDRFSAERTGGSVSTLTIQRTQQEDSAVYLCASSQIFGFSYEQYFGPGTRLTVT.

The rearrangement uses TRBV5-4 and TRBJ1-3; 7 nucleotides line up with TRBD1. Germline CDR1 reads SGHNT; CDR2 reads YYREEE (reference sequence). The CDR3 has 17 residues. V shed 5 bases and J 3 bases; nucleotides not matched to a gene: 14. The CDR3 region is CASSRKQQGVGGNTIYF. The CDR3 DNA is TGTGCCAGCAGTCGAAAACAGCAGGGGGTCGGTGGAAACACCATATATTTT. Drawing the rest from reference TRBV5-4 and TRBJ1-3, the complete variable domain is ETGVTQSPTHLIKTRGQQVTLRCSSQSGHNTVSWYQQALGQGPQFIFQYYREEENGRGNFPPRFSGLQFPNYSSELNVNALELDDSALYLCASSRKQQGVGGNTIYFGEGSWLTVV.

CDR3 DNA sequence: TGTGCCAGCAGAAGACCGGGACAGGGCCACGAGCAGTACTTC. As protein: CASRRPGQGHEQYF. The rearrangement links TRBV7-9 to TRBJ2-7; TRBD1 agrees at 9 bases. The CDR3 length is 14 residues. Germline CDR1 reads SEHNR; CDR2 reads FQNEAQ (reference sequence). With V trimmed by 6 bases and J by 5 bases, 8 bases remained unmatched.

Remarks on this clone: Distinct nucleotide sequences in the sample also encode this CDR3. The chain uses TRBV29-1 and TRBJ1-3; D is perhaps TRBD1 (6 bases). Germline CDR1 and CDR2: SQVTM and ANQGSEA. V lost 4 bases and J 1 base, leaving 11 bases between the germline ends. This CDR3 is built from 14 residues. For the CDR3, the DNA is TGCAGCGTTGGGCTCGGACAGTCTGGAAACACCATATATTTT. This encodes CSVGLGQSGNTIYF.

The rearrangement uses TRBV2 and TRBJ2-5, with a weak D call TRBD2 (5 bases). The CDR3 has 14 amino acids. Germline V gives CDR1 SNHLY, CDR2 FYNNEI. V was clipped by 1 base and J by 2 bases, with 8 bases between them. As DNA, the CDR3 is TGTGCCAGCAGTGAAGGGCGGGTACAAGAGACCCAGTACTTC. It translates to CASSEGRVQETQYF.

Here the CDR3 reads CSVAPTGDGYTF. The CDR3 DNA reads TGCAGCGTTGCCCCGACAGGGGATGGCTACACCTTC. The chain combines TRBV29-1 with TRBJ1-2, with 8 positions matching TRBD1. CDR1 is SQVTM, CDR2 ANQGSEA, per germline. The length of the CDR3 is 12 residues. J lost 6 bases, V lost 4 bases, and 4 bases had no gene match.

V gene TRBV19 combines with J gene TRBJ1-2; D perhaps matches TRBD1 (5 bases). From germline, CDR1 is LNHDA and CDR2 SQIVND (reference sequence). The CDR3 contains 14 residues. Trimming removed 3 bases at V and 5 bases at J, with 13 bases between. The CDR3 bases are TGTGCCAGTAGTATCGGGACGGGAGATTATGGCTACACCTTC. Translating it yields CASSIGTGDYGYTF.

This chain uses TRBV5-1 with TRBJ1-2, with 7 bases that match TRBD1. CDR3 length equals 15 residues. Trimming cost V 3 bases and J 0 bases; bases outside gene matches: 5. In germline, CDR1 is SGHRS, CDR2 YFSETQ. The CDR3 DNA sequence: TGCGCCAGCAGCTCCCAGACAGGGACTAACTATGGCTACACCTTC. This gives the protein CASSSQTGTNYGYTF.

The CDR3: CASSSRTSGRRNEQFF. CDR3 nucleotides: TGTGCCAGCAGCTCCCGGACTAGCGGGAGAAGGAATGAGCAGTTCTTC. This chain uses TRBV7-9 with TRBJ2-1, with TRBD2 matching 13 bases. The V segment lost 4 bases and the J segment 7 bases; nucleotides outside the gene matches: 7. This CDR3 has 16 residues. Germline-derived CDR1 and CDR2 are SEHNR and FQNEAQ (reference sequence).

The gene calls are TRBV7-9 and TRBJ1-4, with a weak D call TRBD1 (5 bases). The CDR3 has 14 residues. Germline V lookup: CDR1 SEHNR, CDR2 FQNEAQ (reference sequence). Trimming pared 5 bases from V and 4 bases from J, leaving 11 bases between. The CDR3, as DNA: TGTGCCAGCAGCCCAGGGTGGGATAATGAAAAACTGTTTTTT. Protein product: CASSPGWDNEKLFF.

The chain uses TRBV7-3 and TRBJ2-1, with 13 bases identical to TRBD2. The J segment lost 10 bases and the V segment lost 4 bases, leaving 10 bases of the junction unmatched. The germline V gene encodes CDR1 SGHTA and CDR2 FQGTGA. The length of the CDR3 is 16 residues. CDR3 amino acids: CASSSFGTSGIPEQFF. CDR3 DNA sequence: TGTGCCAGCAGCTCCTTTGGGACTAGCGGGATCCCGGAGCAGTTCTTC.

This clone turned up a few times. This CDR3 reads CASSLGTDGYTF. CDR3 DNA sequence: TGTGCCAGCAGCTTGGGGACAGATGGCTACACCTTC. V gene TRBV5-4 combines with J gene TRBJ1-2, with D perhaps TRBD1 (6 bases). V was clipped by 0 bases and J by 6 bases, with 6 bases between them. This CDR3 has 12 residues. Germline V lookup: CDR1 SGHNT, CDR2 YYREEE (reference sequence). Based on the CDR3 plus reference TRBV5-4 and TRBJ1-2, the full variable domain is ETGVTQSPTHLIKTRGQQVTLRCSSQSGHNTVSWYQQALGQGPQFIFQYYREEENGRGNFPPRFSGLQFPNYSSELNVNALELDDSALYLCASSLGTDGYTFGSGTRLTVV.

The chain uses TRBV24-1 and TRBJ1-5, with D tentatively TRBD1 (6 bases). V dropped 4 bases and J dropped 5 bases, with 14 bases sitting between them. CDR3 size: 15 residues. Germline V gene lookup returns CDR1 KGHDR and CDR2 SFDVKD. CDR3 sequence reads: CATSEGVRGDQPQHF. CDR3 coding DNA: TGTGCCACCAGTGAAGGTGTCAGGGGTGATCAGCCCCAGCATTTT.

The chain couples TRBV28 to TRBJ1-2; possible D gene TRBD1, 5 bases. This CDR3 has 13 residues. Germline lookup yields CDR1 MDHEN and CDR2 SYDVKM. V lost 3 bases and J lost 4, with 9 bases in between. DNA of the CDR3: TGTGCCAGCAGTTTGGCGGGGCCCTATGGCTACACCTTC. Translated: CASSLAGPYGYTF.

The chain combines TRBV29-1 with TRBJ1-5; TRBD1 matches 8 bases. The germline CDR1 and CDR2 sequences are SQVTM and ANQGSEA. The CDR3 runs to 15 residues. V was clipped by 6 bases and J by 2 bases; unmatched bases: 9. Here the CDR3 DNA reads TGCAGCGTCGCCGGGACAGGATCCGGCAATCAGCCCCAGCATTTT. This translates into CSVAGTGSGNQPQHF.